This section outlines one T cell receptor beta chain sequence together with its context. Libraries were prepared by immunoSEQ multiplex PCR; TCRdb keeps only in-frame clonotypes and omits some of them. Of approximately 350,000 clones listed, over 65% are singletons. The CDR3 loop spans 16 amino acids. Germline trimming cut 8 bases from V and 3 bases from J; bases unmatched to any gene: 16. Germline assignment: CDR1 WNHNN and CDR2 SYGVQD (reference sequence). The data belong to a study of shared clonotypes between healthy human individuals. The source of this sequence is a man aged 30 to 39 in good health. Sequencing was performed on memory CD4+ T cells sorted from blood. Subset in this sample: CD45RA-negative fraction. The chain couples TRBV10-1 to TRBJ2-7, with 7 positions matching TRBD1. The CDR3 spells CASQRETGTADYEQYF. Here the CDR3 DNA reads TGCGCCAGCCAAAGAGAGACCGGGACAGCAGACTACGAGCAGTACTTC.